This T cell receptor beta chain was sequenced during a study of blood T cell repertoires in COVID-19. Study information: Samples representing acute and convalescent COVID-19 were sourced from the United States, Italy and Spain. T cells, B-cell-depleted T cells, or PBMCs supplied cDNA or gDNA.

Original processing methods: Amplifying reference gene primers gave estimates of nucleated cell counts. This table comes from immunoSEQ multiplex PCR, and its TCRdb copy is limited to in-frame clones, with some not included. V and J calls and clone size follow that table, whereas D and trimming were derived from the DNA. Seen here are about 120,000 clones, about 85% observed once, and the top ten hold 12%. V lost 5 bases, J lost 6 bases, and 11 bases lay in between. The CDR3 is 12 residues long. The germline CDR1 and CDR2 sequences are SGHAT and FQDESV (reference sequence). Sequencing was done on a sample of peripheral blood. The chain combines TRBV11-1 with TRBJ2-7; TRBD2 is a possible D gene (6 bases). This clonotype was sampled from a man in his fifties or sixties with acute or convalescent COVID-19. CDR3 nucleotide sequence: TGTGCCAGCAGCCGACTAGGGCTCGAGCAGTACTTC. This translates into CASSRLGLEQYF.